This record covers a single TCR beta chain. Antigen unknown. These data are taken from a study of T cell responses to AZD1222 COVID-19 vaccine. Findings and limits, study-wide: Donors were chiefly white British, with a greater number of females, and clonal diversity was perhaps underestimated.

The CDR3 sequence is 19 residues long. Produced via immunoSEQ multiplex PCR; TCRdb's table is partial and in-frame only. Counted here are some 170,000 clones, approximately 91% occurring once; the ten biggest clones make up 1.5% to 2%. The V and J genes are TRBV21-1 and TRBJ2-4; TRBD1 was called by the table and not checked on the DNA. TRBV21-1 is described as a pseudogene. This clonotype was sampled from an adult who received the AZD1222 COVID-19 vaccine. Sequencing used peripheral blood, obtained 28 days after the second AZD1222 dose. CDR3 DNA sequence: TGTGCCAGCAGCAAAGAAAGGGACCTGACAGGGATAGCCAAAAACATTCAGTACTTC. As protein: CASSKERDLTGIAKNIQYF.